Each of the 19 T cell receptor beta chains below was sequenced from the same sample in a study of T cell responses to AZD1222 COVID-19 vaccine. Assay used: immunoSEQ multiplex PCR; TCRdb lists only in-frame clones, some missing. The sample lists 180,000 or so clones, 90% to 95% occurring once. The source was peripheral blood, collected 28 days after the second AZD1222 dose. These receptor sequences come from an adult who received the AZD1222 COVID-19 vaccine.

This chain connects TRBV6-5 to TRBJ2-1; 7 bases align to TRBD2. Germline V gene data show CDR1 as MNHEY and CDR2 as SVGAGI. CDR3 size: 13 residues. The junction had 10 bases not matched to a gene; V was cut back by 7 bases and J by 10 bases. The CDR3 DNA follows: TGTGCCAGCACCTCCACCTGGGGAGGGGAGCAGTTCTTC. Its translation is CASTSTWGGEQFF.

V usage is TRBV10-3 and J usage is TRBJ2-5; 11 bases are a match to TRBD2. This CDR3 has 16 residues. J gave up 2 bases and V 3 bases, and 5 bases lay outside the gene matches. The germline gives CDR1 ENHRY, CDR2 SYGVKD. This CDR3 is CAISESGTSGQETQYF. For the CDR3, the DNA is TGTGCCATCAGTGAATCCGGGACTAGCGGTCAAGAGACCCAGTACTTC.

The chain is built from TRBV7-9 and TRBJ1-4; D perhaps matches TRBD1 (5 bases). Germline CDR1 is SEHNR and CDR2 is FQNEAQ (reference sequence). The CDR3 runs to 14 residues. Trimming took off 4 bases at V and 3 bases at J, with 9 bases between the two ends. CDR3 residues: CASSSGFSNEKLFF. CDR3 bases: TGTGCCAGCAGCTCAGGGTTTTCTAATGAAAAACTGTTTTTT.

The chain links TRBV5-1 to TRBJ2-3, with 7 bases identical to TRBD1. There are 16 residues in the CDR3. Trimming cost V 4 bases and J 1 base; bases outside gene matches: 9. CDR1 is SGHRS and CDR2 is YFSETQ in the germline V gene. In nucleotides, the CDR3 is TGCGCCAGCAGCAGAAAAGGGGGCTGGGGCACAGATACGCAGTATTTT. Protein sequence: CASSRKGGWGTDTQYF.

Note on this clone: Relative to the germline gene, one junction end is altered; a read error may explain this. The rearrangement joins TRBV18 to TRBJ2-3, with D perhaps matching TRBD1 or TRBD2 (5 bases each). The CDR3 runs to 11 residues. In germline, CDR1 is KGHSH, CDR2 LQKENI. The CDR3 loop is CASSFRDAQRF. The CDR3 coding sequence is TGTGCCAGCTCATTCCGGGACGCACAAAGGTTT.

This clone has more than one count but fewer than ten. The chain links TRBV6-2 or TRBV6-3 to TRBJ1-5; 7 bases align to TRBD1. With 2 bases clipped from V and 0 bases from J, the junction kept 10 bases outside the gene matches. Germline V CDR1 and CDR2: MNHEY, SVGEGT. The CDR3 consists of 18 residues. CDR3: CASSYSGTATYSNQPQHF. The CDR3 DNA reads TGTGCCAGCAGTTACAGCGGGACAGCAACTTATAGCAATCAGCCCCAGCATTTT.

Only one count was recorded for this clone. The CDR3 region has the DNA TGTGCCAGCAGTTCTCCGGGACAGGGAGACTACGAGCAGTACTTC. Its protein product is CASSSPGQGDYEQYF. The rearrangement joins TRBV6-5 to TRBJ2-7, with TRBD1 matching over 9 bases. The CDR3 contains 15 residues. Germline lookup yields CDR1 MNHEY and CDR2 SVGAGI. V lost 4 bases, J lost 3 bases, and 7 bases stayed unmatched.

The rearrangement uses TRBV6-5 and TRBJ1-2; 8 bases agree with TRBD1. V dropped 3 bases and J dropped 4; count of bases not matched to a gene: 4. The germline CDR1 and CDR2 sequences are MNHEY and SVGAGI. This CDR3 has 14 amino acids. The CDR3, as DNA: TGTGCCAGCAGTTATGACAGGGGCAGCTATGGCTACACCTTC. Protein: CASSYDRGSYGYTF.

The chain joins TRBV3-1 (or the pseudogene TRBV3-2) to TRBJ1-1; D gene uncertain. Per germline, CDR1 LGHDT and CDR2 YNNKEL (reference sequence). The V gene lost 6 bases and the J gene lost 0 bases, with 14 bases spanning the gap. This CDR3 is 15 amino acids long. The CDR3 here is CASREGGRMNTEAFF. CDR3 nucleotide sequence: TGTGCCAGCAGAGAGGGAGGGCGTATGAACACTGAAGCTTTCTTT.

This clone was detected only once. This sequence joins TRBV7-3 and TRBJ2-2; D perhaps matches TRBD1 (5 bases). The germline V gene encodes CDR1 SGHTA and CDR2 FQGTGA. The CDR3 contains 16 residues. The V gene lost 2 bases and the J gene lost 5 bases, with 15 bases spanning the gap. This chain's CDR3 is CASSLLSQGETGELFF. For the CDR3, the DNA is TGTGCCAGCAGCTTACTTTCGCAGGGTGAGACCGGGGAGCTGTTTTTT.

The CDR3 nucleotides read TGTGCCAGCAGCTTGGGTAGCGGATCTAGCACAGATACGCAGTATTTT. Its protein product is CASSLGSGSSTDTQYF. The V gene is TRBV7-2, the J gene TRBJ2-3; possible D gene TRBD2, 6 bases. The CDR3 is 16 amino acids. Between the trimmed V and J ends, which lost 3 bases and 0 bases, there was a span of 13 bases. Germline CDR1 reads SGHTA; CDR2 reads FQGNSA.

This clone was detected a few times. The chain couples TRBV5-1 to TRBJ2-7; D is possibly TRBD1 (5 bases). The germline V gene has CDR1 SGHRS and CDR2 YFSETQ. The germline V and J ends were trimmed by 0 bases and 4 bases, with 8 bases remaining between them. This CDR3 comprises 13 residues. The CDR3 DNA reads TGCGCCAGCAGCTTGGCCCCAGGGTACGAGCAGTACTTC. Protein: CASSLAPGYEQYF.

V gene TRBV7-2 combines with J gene TRBJ1-1; weak D call: TRBD1 (6 bases). The ends were cut back, 5 bases at V and 3 bases at J, with 10 bases in the middle. Per germline, CDR1 SGHTA and CDR2 FQGNSA. The CDR3 runs 13 residues. The CDR3 DNA follows: TGTGCCAGCAGCCGAAGGGGGGACACTGAAGCTTTCTTT. Protein product: CASSRRGDTEAFF.

The rearrangement links TRBV19 to TRBJ1-2, with TRBD1 matching over 9 bases. The junction had 9 bases not matched to a gene; V was cut back by 6 bases and J by 1 base. Germline values: CDR1 LNHDA, CDR2 SQIVND (reference sequence). CDR3 length: 16 amino acids. The chain's CDR3 is CASSPGTGNRNYGYTF. The CDR3, as DNA: TGTGCCAGTAGCCCCGGGACAGGGAATCGTAACTATGGCTACACCTTC.

The V call is TRBV6-5, the J call TRBJ1-2; TRBD1 is a possible D gene (5 bases). The CDR3 sequence is 15 residues long. Germline-derived CDR1 and CDR2 are MNHEY and SVGAGI. Trimming stripped 6 bases from V and 4 bases from J, with 18 bases between. In nucleotides, the CDR3 is TGTGCCAGCAGCTCCCTGCGGGACCCGATCTATGGCTACACCTTC. Protein: CASSSLRDPIYGYTF.

This clone has only one observation. The chain recombines TRBV2 with TRBJ2-5, with D tentatively TRBD2 (7 bases). The CDR3 runs 13 residues. Looked up from germline, CDR1 is SNHLY and CDR2 is FYNNEI. V shed 6 bases and J shed 1 base, with 9 bases lying between them. The CDR3 sequence is CASRRGLQETQYF. The CDR3 DNA reads as TGTGCCAGCAGGCGGGGGCTCCAAGAGACCCAGTACTTC.

The chain uses TRBV7-2 and TRBJ2-1, with 9 positions matching TRBD2. CDR1 SGHTA and CDR2 FQGNSA come from the germline V gene. V lost 5 bases, J lost 4 bases, and 9 bases stayed unmatched. The CDR3 has 16 amino acids. The CDR3 sequence is CASSPQSGGPYNEQFF. The CDR3 bases are TGTGCCAGCAGCCCCCAGAGCGGGGGGCCTTACAATGAGCAGTTCTTC.

Here the CDR3 DNA reads TGTGCCAGCAGCCAAGACGGCAGGGGGCTTAGAAACACCATATATTTT. Its translation is CASSQDGRGLRNTIYF. The V gene is TRBV4-2, the J gene TRBJ1-3; 8 nucleotides agree with TRBD1. The CDR3 contains 16 residues. V was pared by 0 bases and J by 5 bases, with 6 bases of the junction left unmatched. CDR1 is LGHNA and CDR2 is YNFKEQ in the germline V gene.

This chain connects TRBV4-3 to TRBJ1-2, with 7 bases aligning to TRBD1. V was clipped by 4 bases and J by 4 bases; unmatched bases: 12. The V gene's germline CDR1 is LGHNA and CDR2 YSLEER. This CDR3 spans 16 amino acids. The CDR3 is CASSLNRGSYSYGYTF. The CDR3 region has the DNA TGCGCCAGCAGCCTTAACAGGGGTTCCTATTCCTATGGCTACACCTTC.